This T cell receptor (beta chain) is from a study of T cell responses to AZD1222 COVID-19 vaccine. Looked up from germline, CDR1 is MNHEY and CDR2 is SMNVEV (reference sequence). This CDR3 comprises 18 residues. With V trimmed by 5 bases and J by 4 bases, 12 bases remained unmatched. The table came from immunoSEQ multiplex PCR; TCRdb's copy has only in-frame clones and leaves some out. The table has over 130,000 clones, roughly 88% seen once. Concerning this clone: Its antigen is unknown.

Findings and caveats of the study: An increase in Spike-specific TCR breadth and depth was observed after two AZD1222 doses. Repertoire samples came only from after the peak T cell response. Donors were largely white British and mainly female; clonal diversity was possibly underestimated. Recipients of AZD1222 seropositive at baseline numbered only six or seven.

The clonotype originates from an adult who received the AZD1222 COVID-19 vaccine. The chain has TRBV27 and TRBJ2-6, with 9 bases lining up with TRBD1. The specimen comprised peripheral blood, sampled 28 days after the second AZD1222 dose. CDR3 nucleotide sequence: TGTGCCAGCAGTCGGGACAGGGTGACTTCGAACGGGGCCAACGTCCTGACTTTC. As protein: CASSRDRVTSNGANVLTF. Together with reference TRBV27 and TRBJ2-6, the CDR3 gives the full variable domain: EAQVTQNPRYLITVTGKKLTVTCSQNMNHEYMSWYRQDPGLGLRQIYYSMNVEVTDKGDVPEGYKVSRKEKRNFPLILESPSPNQTSLYFCASSRDRVTSNGANVLTFGAGSRLTVL.